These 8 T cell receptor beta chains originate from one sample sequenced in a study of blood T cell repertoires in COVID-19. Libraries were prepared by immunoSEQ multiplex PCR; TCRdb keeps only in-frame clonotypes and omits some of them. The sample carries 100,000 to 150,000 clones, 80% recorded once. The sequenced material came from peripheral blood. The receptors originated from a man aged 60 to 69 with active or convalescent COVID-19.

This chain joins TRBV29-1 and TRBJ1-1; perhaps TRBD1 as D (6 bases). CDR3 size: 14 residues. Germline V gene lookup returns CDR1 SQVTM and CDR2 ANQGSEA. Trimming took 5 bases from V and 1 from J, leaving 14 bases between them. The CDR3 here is CSVRFRQANTEAFF. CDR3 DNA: TGCAGCGTTCGTTTCCGACAGGCGAACACTGAAGCTTTCTTT.

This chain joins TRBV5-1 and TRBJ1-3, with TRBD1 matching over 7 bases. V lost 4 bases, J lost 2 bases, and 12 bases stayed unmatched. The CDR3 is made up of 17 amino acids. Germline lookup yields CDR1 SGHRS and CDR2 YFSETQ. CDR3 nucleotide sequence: TGCGCCAGCAGCGAGGGGGCAGGGGGACTAGCTGGAAACACCATATATTTT. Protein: CASSEGAGGLAGNTIYF.

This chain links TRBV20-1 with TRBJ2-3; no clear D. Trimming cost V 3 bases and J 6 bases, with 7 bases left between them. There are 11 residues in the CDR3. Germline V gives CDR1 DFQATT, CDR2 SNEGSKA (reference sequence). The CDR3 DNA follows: TGCAGTGCTAGCACCGGGGATACGCAGTATTTT. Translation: CSASTGDTQYF.

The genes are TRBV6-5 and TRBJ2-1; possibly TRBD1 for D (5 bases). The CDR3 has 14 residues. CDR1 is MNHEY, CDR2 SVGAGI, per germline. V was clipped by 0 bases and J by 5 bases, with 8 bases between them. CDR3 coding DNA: TGTGCCAGCAGTTACTCCGACAGCCACAATGAGCAGTTCTTC. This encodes CASSYSDSHNEQFF.

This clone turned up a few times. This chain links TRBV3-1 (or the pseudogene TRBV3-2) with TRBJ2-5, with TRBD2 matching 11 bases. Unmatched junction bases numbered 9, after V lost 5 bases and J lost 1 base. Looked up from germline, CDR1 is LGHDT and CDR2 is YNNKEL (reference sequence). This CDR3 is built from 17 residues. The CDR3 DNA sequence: TGTGCCAGCAGCTTCCTCTCCGGGACTAGCGGCCAAGAGACCCAGTACTTC. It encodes CASSFLSGTSGQETQYF.

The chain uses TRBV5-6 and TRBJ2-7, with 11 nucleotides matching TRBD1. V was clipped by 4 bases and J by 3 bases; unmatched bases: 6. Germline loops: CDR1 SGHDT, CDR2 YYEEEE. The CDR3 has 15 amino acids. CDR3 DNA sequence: TGTGCCAGCAGCAGGACAGGGGGCCCCGACTACGAGCAGTACTTC. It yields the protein CASSRTGGPDYEQYF.

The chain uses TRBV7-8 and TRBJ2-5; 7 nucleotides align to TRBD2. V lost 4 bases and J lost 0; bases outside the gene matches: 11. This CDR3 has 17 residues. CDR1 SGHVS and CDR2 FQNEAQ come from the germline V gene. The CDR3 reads CASSSTLARSNQETQYF. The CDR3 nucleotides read TGTGCCAGCAGCTCTACACTAGCGCGCTCGAACCAAGAGACCCAGTACTTC.

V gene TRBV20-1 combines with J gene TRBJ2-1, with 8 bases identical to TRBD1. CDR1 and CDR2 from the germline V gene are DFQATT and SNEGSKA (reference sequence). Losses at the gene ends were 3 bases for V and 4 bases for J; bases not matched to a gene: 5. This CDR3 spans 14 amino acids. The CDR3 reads CSASSQGAYNEQFF. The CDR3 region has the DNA TGCAGTGCTAGTTCCCAGGGGGCATACAATGAGCAGTTCTTC.